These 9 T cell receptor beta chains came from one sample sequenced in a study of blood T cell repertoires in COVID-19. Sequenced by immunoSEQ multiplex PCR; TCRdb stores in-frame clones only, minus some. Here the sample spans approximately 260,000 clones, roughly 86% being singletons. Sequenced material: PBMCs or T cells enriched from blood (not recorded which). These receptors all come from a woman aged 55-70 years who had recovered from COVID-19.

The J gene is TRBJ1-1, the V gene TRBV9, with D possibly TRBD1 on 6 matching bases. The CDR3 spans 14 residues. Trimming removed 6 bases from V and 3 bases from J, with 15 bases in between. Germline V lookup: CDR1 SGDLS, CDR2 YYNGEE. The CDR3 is CASTPGGADTEAFF. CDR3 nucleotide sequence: TGTGCCAGCACCCCCGGGGGGGCTGACACTGAAGCTTTCTTT. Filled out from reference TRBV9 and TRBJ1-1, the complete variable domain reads DSGVTQTPKHLITATGQRVTLRCSPRSGDLSVYWYQQSLDQGLQFLIQYYNGEERAKGNILERFSAQQFPDLHSELNLSSLELGDSALYFCASTPGGADTEAFFGQGTRLTVV.

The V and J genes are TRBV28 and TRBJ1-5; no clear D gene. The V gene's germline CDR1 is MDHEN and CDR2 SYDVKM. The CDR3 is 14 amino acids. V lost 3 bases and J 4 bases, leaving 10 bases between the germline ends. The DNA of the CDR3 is TGTGCCAGCAGTTTGGTGGCAGAAAATCAGCCCCAGCATTTT. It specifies CASSLVAENQPQHF.

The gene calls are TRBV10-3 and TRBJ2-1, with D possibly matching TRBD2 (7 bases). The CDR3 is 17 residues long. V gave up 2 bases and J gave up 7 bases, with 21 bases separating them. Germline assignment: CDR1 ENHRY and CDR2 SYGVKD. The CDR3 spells CAISEDVSRGGVNEQFF. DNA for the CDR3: TGTGCCATCAGTGAGGATGTGTCCCGAGGGGGGGTGAATGAGCAGTTCTTC.

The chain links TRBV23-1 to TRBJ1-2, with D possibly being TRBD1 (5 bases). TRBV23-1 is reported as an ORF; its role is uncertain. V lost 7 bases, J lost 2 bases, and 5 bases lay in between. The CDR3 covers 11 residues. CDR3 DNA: TGCGCCAGCAAGGGGAACTATGGCTACACCTTC. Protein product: CASKGNYGYTF.

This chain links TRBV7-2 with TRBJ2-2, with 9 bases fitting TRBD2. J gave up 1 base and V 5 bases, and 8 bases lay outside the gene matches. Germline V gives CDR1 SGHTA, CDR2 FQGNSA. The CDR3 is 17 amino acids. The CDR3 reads CASSLHGLARNTGELFF. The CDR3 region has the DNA TGTGCCAGCAGCCTTCACGGACTAGCGCGGAACACCGGGGAGCTGTTTTTT.

The CDR3 DNA is TGTGGAGGGACAGGGCTCCACGAGCAGTACTTC. The encoded protein is CGGTGLHEQYF. The gene calls are TRBV2 and TRBJ2-7, with TRBD1 matching over 9 bases. The CDR3 covers 11 residues. CDR1 and CDR2 from the germline V gene are SNHLY and FYNNEI.

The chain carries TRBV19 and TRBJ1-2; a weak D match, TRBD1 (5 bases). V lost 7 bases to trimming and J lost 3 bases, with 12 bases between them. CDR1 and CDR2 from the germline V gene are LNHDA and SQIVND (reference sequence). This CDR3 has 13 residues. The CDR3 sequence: CASIRGADYGYTF. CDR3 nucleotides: TGTGCCAGTATCCGCGGGGCGGACTATGGCTACACCTTC.

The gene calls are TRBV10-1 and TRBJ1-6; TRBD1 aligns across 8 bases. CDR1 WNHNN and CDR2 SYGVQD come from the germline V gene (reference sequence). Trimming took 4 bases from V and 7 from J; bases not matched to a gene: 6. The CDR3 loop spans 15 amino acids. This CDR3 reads CASSAGTGGNSPLHF. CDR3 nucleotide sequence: TGCGCCAGCAGTGCCGGGACAGGAGGCAATTCACCCCTCCACTTT.

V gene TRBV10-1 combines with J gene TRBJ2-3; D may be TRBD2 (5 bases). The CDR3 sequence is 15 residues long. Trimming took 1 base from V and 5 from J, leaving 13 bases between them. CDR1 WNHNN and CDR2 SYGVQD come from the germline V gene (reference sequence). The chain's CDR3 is CASSEWLAPRDTQYF. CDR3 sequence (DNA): TGCGCCAGCAGTGAGTGGCTAGCCCCGAGAGATACGCAGTATTTT.